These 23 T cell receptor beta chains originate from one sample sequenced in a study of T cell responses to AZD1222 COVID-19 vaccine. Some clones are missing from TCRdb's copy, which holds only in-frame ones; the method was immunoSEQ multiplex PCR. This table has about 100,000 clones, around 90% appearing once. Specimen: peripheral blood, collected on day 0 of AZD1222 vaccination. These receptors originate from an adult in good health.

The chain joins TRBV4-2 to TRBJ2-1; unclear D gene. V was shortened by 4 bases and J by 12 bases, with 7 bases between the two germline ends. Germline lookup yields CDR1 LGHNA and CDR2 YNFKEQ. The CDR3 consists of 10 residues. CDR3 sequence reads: CASSPPGQFF. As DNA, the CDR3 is TGTGCCAGCAGCCCCCCTGGGCAGTTCTTC.

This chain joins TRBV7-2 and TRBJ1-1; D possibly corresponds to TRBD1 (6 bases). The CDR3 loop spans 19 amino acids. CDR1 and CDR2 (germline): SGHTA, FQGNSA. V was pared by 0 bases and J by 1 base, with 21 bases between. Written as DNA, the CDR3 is TGTGCCAGCAGCTTAGCCACATCTACCCGCAGGGGCTCGAACACTGAAGCTTTCTTT. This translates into CASSLATSTRRGSNTEAFF.

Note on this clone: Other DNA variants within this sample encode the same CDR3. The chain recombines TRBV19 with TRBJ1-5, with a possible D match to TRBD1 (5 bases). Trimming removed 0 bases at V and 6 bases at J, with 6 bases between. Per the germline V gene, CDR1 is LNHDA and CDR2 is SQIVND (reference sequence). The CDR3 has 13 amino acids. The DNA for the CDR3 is TGTGCCAGTAGTATAGATGGGGCTCAGCCCCAGCATTTT. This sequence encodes CASSIDGAQPQHF.

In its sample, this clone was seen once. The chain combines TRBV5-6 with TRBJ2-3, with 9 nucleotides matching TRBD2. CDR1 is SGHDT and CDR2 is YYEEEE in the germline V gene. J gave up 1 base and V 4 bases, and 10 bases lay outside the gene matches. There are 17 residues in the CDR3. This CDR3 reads CASSHPRVAGGTDTQYF. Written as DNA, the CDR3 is TGTGCCAGCAGCCACCCCCGCGTAGCGGGGGGCACAGATACGCAGTATTTT.

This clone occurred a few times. The CDR3 protein is CASSQVGTKSQETQYF. CDR3 sequence (DNA): TGTGCCAGCAGCCAAGTCGGAACTAAAAGTCAGGAGACCCAGTACTTC. V and J are TRBV14 and TRBJ2-5; D is ambiguous. The CDR3 consists of 16 residues. Trimming took off 1 base at V and 5 bases at J, with 17 bases between the two ends. Germline values: CDR1 SGHDN, CDR2 FVKESK.

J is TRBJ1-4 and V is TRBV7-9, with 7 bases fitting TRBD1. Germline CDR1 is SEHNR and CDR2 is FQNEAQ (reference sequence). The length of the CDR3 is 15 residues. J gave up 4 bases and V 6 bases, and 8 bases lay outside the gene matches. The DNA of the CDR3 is TGTGCCAGCAGTCCTGGTGGGACAGTTAATGAAAAACTGTTTTTT. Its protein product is CASSPGGTVNEKLFF.

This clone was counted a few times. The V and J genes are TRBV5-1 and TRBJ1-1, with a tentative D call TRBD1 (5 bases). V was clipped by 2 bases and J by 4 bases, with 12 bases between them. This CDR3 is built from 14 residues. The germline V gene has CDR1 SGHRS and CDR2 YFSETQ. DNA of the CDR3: TGCGCCAGCAGCTTACTGGGGGGAAGCACTGAAGCTTTCTTT. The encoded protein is CASSLLGGSTEAFF. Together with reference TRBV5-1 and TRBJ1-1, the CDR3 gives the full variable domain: KAGVTQTPRYLIKTRGQQVTLSCSPISGHRSVSWYQQTPGQGLQFLFEYFSETQRNKGNFPGRFSGRQFSNSRSEMNVSTLELGDSALYLCASSLLGGSTEAFFGQGTRLTVV.

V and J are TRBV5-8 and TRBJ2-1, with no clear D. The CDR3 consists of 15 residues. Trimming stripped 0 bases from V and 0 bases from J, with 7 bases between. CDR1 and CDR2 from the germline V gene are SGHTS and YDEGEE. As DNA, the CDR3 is TGTGCCAGCAGCTTGGGGGCTAGCTCCTACAATGAGCAGTTCTTC. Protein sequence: CASSLGASSYNEQFF. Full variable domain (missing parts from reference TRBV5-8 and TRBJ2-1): EAGVTQSPTHLIKTRGQQATLRCSPISGHTSVYWYQQALGLGLQFLLWYDEGEERNRGNFPPRFSGRQFPNYSSELNVNALELEDSALYLCASSLGASSYNEQFFGPGTRLTVL.

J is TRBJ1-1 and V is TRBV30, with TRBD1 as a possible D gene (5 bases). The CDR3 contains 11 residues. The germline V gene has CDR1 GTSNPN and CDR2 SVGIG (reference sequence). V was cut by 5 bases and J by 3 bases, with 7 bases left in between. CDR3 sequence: CAWGGDTEAFF. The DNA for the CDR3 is TGTGCCTGGGGAGGGGACACTGAAGCTTTCTTT. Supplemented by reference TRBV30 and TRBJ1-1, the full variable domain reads SQTIHQWPATLVQPVGSPLSLECTVEGTSNPNLYWYRQAAGRGLQLLFYSVGIGQISSEVPQNLSASRPQDRQFILSSKKLLLSDSGFYLCAWGGDTEAFFGQGTRLTVV.

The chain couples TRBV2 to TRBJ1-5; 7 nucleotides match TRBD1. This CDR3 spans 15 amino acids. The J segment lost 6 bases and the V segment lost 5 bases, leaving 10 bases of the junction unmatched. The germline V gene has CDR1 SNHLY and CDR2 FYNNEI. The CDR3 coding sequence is TGTGCCAGCAGTAACGACAGGGCCGGGAGTCAGCCCCAGCATTTT. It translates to CASSNDRAGSQPQHF.

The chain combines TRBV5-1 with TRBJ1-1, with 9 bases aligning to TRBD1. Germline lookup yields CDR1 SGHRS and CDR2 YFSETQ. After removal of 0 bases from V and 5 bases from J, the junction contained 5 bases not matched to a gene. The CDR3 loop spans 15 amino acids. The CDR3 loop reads CASSLGGQGNTEAFF. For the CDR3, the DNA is TGCGCCAGCAGCTTGGGTGGACAGGGGAATACTGAAGCTTTCTTT.

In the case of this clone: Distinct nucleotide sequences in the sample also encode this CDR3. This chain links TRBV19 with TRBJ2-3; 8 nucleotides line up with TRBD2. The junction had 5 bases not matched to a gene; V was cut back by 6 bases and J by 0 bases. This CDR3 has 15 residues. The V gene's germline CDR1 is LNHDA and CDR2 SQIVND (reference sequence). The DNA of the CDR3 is TGTGCCAGTAGCCTTACTAGCGGTAGCACAGATACGCAGTATTTT. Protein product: CASSLTSGSTDTQYF.

The CDR3 DNA reads as TGTGCCATCAGCCCCACTAGCGGGAGGGTCACAGATACGCAGTATTTT. This encodes CAISPTSGRVTDTQYF. The chain has TRBV10-3 and TRBJ2-3, with TRBD2 identical over 13 bases. Unmatched junction bases numbered 5, after V lost 6 bases and J lost 2 bases. The CDR3 runs to 16 residues. Germline CDR1 ENHRY, CDR2 SYGVKD.

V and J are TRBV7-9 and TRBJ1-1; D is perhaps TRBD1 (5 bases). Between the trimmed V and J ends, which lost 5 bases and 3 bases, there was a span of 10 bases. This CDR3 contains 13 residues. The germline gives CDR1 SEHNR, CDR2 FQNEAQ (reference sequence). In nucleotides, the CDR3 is TGTGCCAGCAGCACCAGGGAGGACACTGAAGCTTTCTTT. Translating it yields CASSTREDTEAFF.

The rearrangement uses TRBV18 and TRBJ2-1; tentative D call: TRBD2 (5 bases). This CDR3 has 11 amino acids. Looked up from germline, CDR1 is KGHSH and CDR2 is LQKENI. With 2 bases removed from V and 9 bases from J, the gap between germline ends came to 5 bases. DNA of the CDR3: TGTGCCAGCTCACCAGGAGGTGAGCAGTTCTTC. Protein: CASSPGGEQFF.

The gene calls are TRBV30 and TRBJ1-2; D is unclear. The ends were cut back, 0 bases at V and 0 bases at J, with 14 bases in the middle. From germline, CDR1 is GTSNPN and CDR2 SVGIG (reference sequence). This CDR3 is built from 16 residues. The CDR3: CAWSVLRPSSNYGYTF. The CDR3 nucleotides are TGTGCCTGGAGTGTACTTAGGCCCAGTTCTAACTATGGCTACACCTTC.

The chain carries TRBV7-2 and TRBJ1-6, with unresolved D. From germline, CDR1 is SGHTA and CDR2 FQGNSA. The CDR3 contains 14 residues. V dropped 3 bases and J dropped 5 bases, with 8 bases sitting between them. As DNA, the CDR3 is TGTGCCAGCAGCTTCGCACAGAATAATTCACCCCTCCACTTT. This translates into CASSFAQNNSPLHF.

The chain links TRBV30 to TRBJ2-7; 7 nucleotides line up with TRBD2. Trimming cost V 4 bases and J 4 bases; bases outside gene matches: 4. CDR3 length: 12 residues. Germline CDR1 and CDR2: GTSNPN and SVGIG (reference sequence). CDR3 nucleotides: TGTGCCTGGATAGGTAGCGGGTACGAGCAGTACTTC. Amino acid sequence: CAWIGSGYEQYF. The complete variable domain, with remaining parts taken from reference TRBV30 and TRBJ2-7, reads SQTIHQWPATLVQPVGSPLSLECTVEGTSNPNLYWYRQAAGRGLQLLFYSVGIGQISSEVPQNLSASRPQDRQFILSSKKLLLSDSGFYLCAWIGSGYEQYFGPGTRLTVT.

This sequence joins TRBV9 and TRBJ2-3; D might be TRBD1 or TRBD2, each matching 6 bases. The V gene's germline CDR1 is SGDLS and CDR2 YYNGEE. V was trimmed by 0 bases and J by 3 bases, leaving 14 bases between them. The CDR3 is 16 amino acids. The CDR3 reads CASSVGGALGTDTQYF. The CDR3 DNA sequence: TGTGCCAGCAGCGTAGGGGGGGCTCTTGGGACAGATACGCAGTATTTT.

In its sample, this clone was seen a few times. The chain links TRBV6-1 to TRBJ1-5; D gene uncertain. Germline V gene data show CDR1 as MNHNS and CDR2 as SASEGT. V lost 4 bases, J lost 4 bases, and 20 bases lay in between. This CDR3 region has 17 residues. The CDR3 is CASSGPWVAPANQPQHF. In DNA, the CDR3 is TGTGCCAGCAGTGGACCCTGGGTGGCCCCGGCAAATCAGCCCCAGCATTTT.

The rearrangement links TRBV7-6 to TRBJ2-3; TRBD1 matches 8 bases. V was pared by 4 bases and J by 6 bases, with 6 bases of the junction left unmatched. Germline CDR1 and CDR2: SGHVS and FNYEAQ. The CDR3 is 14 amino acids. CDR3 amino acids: CASSSQGARDTQYF. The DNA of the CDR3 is TGTGCCAGCAGCTCCCAGGGGGCGCGTGATACGCAGTATTTT.

The CDR3 DNA reads as TGTGCCAGCAGTGAGGGCCACTCTGGAAACACCATATATTTT. Translation gives CASSEGHSGNTIYF. V usage is TRBV27 and J usage is TRBJ1-3, with D hard to call. V was shortened by 5 bases and J by 0 bases, with 8 bases between the two germline ends. This CDR3 comprises 14 residues. The germline V gene has CDR1 MNHEY and CDR2 SMNVEV (reference sequence).

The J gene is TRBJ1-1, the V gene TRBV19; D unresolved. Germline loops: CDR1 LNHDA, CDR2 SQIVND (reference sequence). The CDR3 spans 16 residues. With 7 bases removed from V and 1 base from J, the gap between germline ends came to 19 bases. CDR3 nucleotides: TGTGCCAGTACAGCGACGTATACTTTAAGGAACACTGAAGCTTTCTTT. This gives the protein CASTATYTLRNTEAFF.